The 26 T cell receptor beta chains below all came from one sample that was sequenced in a study of T cell responses to AZD1222 COVID-19 vaccine. The repertoire was sequenced with immunoSEQ multiplex PCR; TCRdb's copy has only in-frame clones and lacks some. This repertoire shows some 80,000 clones, 88% found once; its top ten account for more than 4.5%. Specimen: peripheral blood, collected on day 0 of MenACWY control vaccination. These TCRs come from an adult in good health.

The CDR3 reads CASSIVGGYNEQFF. The CDR3 coding sequence is TGTGCCAGTAGTATAGTGGGCGGTTACAATGAGCAGTTCTTC. This chain uses TRBV19 with TRBJ2-1; D unresolved. Germline assignment: CDR1 LNHDA and CDR2 SQIVND (reference sequence). V lost 1 base, J lost 4 bases, and 8 bases lay in between. The CDR3 loop spans 14 amino acids.

This chain connects TRBV4-3 to TRBJ2-7; D possibly corresponds to TRBD1 (6 bases). Deletions cut 0 bases from V and 3 bases from J, with 12 bases between. Germline V gene lookup returns CDR1 LGHNA and CDR2 YSLEER. This CDR3 region has 15 residues. CDR3 coding DNA: TGCGCCAGCAGCCAAGACCCGGGACACCACTACGAGCAGTACTTC. The encoded protein is CASSQDPGHHYEQYF.

In its sample, this clone was seen once. The chain joins TRBV19 to TRBJ2-3; D remains unclear. V was shortened by 6 bases and J by 5 bases, with 6 bases between the two germline ends. Germline V gene data show CDR1 as LNHDA and CDR2 as SQIVND (reference sequence). The CDR3 contains 11 residues. In nucleotides, the CDR3 is TGTGCCAGTAGAGGCTTAGATACGCAGTATTTT. It specifies CASRGLDTQYF.

The chain uses TRBV27 and TRBJ1-5, with TRBD1 matching over 9 bases. This CDR3 comprises 16 residues. CDR1 MNHEY and CDR2 SMNVEV come from the germline V gene (reference sequence). Losses at the gene ends were 10 bases for V and 1 base for J; bases not matched to a gene: 11. Here the CDR3 reads CATRARQGVSNQPQHF. The CDR3 DNA reads as TGTGCCACCAGAGCTCGACAGGGGGTAAGCAATCAGCCCCAGCATTTT.

By share of the sample, this clone is medium-sized. V and J are TRBV11-2 and TRBJ1-2; D is unclear. The CDR3 extends over 14 amino acids. V dropped 5 bases and J dropped 5 bases, with 15 bases sitting between them. Germline CDR1 reads SGHAT; CDR2 reads FQNNGV. CDR3 residues: CASSETGVAYGYTF. In nucleotides, the CDR3 is TGTGCCAGCAGCGAGACCGGGGTGGCTTATGGCTACACCTTC.

The chain has TRBV7-3 and TRBJ1-1; possible D gene TRBD1, 5 bases. V was pared by 5 bases and J by 1 base, with 11 bases between. The CDR3 has 14 amino acids. Germline CDR1 SGHTA, CDR2 FQGTGA. CDR3 in DNA: TGTGCCAGCAGCCTCGGGACGGCGAACACTGAAGCTTTCTTT. Translation gives CASSLGTANTEAFF.

The V gene is TRBV7-2, the J gene TRBJ2-1; possibly TRBD2 for D (6 bases). V lost 2 bases to trimming and J lost 1 base, with 9 bases between them. The CDR3 covers 15 residues. From germline, CDR1 is SGHTA and CDR2 FQGNSA. CDR3 sequence (DNA): TGTGCCAGCAGCTTACAGGAGGGATCCTACAATGAGCAGTTCTTC. Translation: CASSLQEGSYNEQFF.

This rearrangement joins TRBV29-1 to TRBJ2-2; D perhaps matches TRBD1 (6 bases). V gave up 7 bases and J gave up 4 bases, with 16 bases separating them. CDR3 length: 14 amino acids. Germline V gene lookup returns CDR1 SQVTM and CDR2 ANQGSEA. CDR3 sequence: CSASGRGTTGELFF. The CDR3 nucleotides are TGCAGCGCCTCGGGTAGGGGGACCACCGGGGAGCTGTTTTTT.

This chain joins TRBV27 and TRBJ2-3, with a weak D call TRBD2 (5 bases). V gave up 4 bases and J gave up 3 bases, with 11 bases separating them. Germline CDR1 is MNHEY and CDR2 is SMNVEV (reference sequence). The CDR3 length is 14 residues. DNA of the CDR3: TGTGCCAGCAGTTCTCTGGGCGGGACAGATACGCAGTATTTT. Translating gives CASSSLGGTDTQYF.

This clone was counted a few times. The gene calls are TRBV4-3 and TRBJ1-2; TRBD1 agrees at 8 bases. The V segment lost 1 base and the J segment 3 bases; nucleotides outside the gene matches: 4. The CDR3 has 15 residues. The germline gives CDR1 LGHNA, CDR2 YSLEER. For the CDR3, the DNA is TGCGCCAGCAGCCAAGGGAGACAGGGGTACTATGGCTACACCTTC. It is translated as CASSQGRQGYYGYTF.

The gene calls are TRBV5-4 and TRBJ2-3; possibly TRBD1 for D (5 bases). Per germline, CDR1 SGHNT and CDR2 YYREEE (reference sequence). This CDR3 is built from 17 residues. V was trimmed by 4 bases and J by 3 bases, leaving 21 bases between them. The CDR3 spells CASSRRTSTQRTDTQYF. The CDR3 nucleotides read TGTGCCAGCAGCCGACGGACATCCACCCAAAGGACAGATACGCAGTATTTT.

This clone was recorded once. The rearrangement links TRBV2 to TRBJ2-1; 7 nucleotides match TRBD1. After removal of 7 bases from V and 4 bases from J, the junction contained 13 bases not matched to a gene. This CDR3 region has 16 residues. Germline V CDR1 and CDR2: SNHLY, FYNNEI. The CDR3 spells CASTLRTGVGYNEQFF. CDR3 coding DNA: TGTGCCAGCACTTTACGGACAGGCGTGGGATACAATGAGCAGTTCTTC.

The genes are TRBV6-6 and TRBJ1-4; D may be TRBD1 (5 bases). Germline values: CDR1 MNHNY, CDR2 SVGAGI (reference sequence). CDR3 size: 14 residues. V lost 4 bases, J lost 5 bases, and 11 bases lay in between. The CDR3 region has the DNA TGTGCCAGCAGTTCGGGGGGTCGGAATGAAAAACTGTTTTTT. Translated: CASSSGGRNEKLFF.

J is TRBJ1-6 and V is TRBV19, with 7 bases identical to TRBD1. The V and J ends lost 4 bases and 8 bases, in that order; junction bases with no gene match: 2. Per germline, CDR1 LNHDA and CDR2 SQIVND (reference sequence). CDR3 length: 13 residues. Here the CDR3 reads CASSTGGDSPLHF. As DNA, the CDR3 is TGTGCCAGTAGTACAGGGGGGGATTCACCCCTCCACTTT.

J is TRBJ2-6 and V is TRBV4-1; tentatively, D is TRBD2 (5 bases). CDR1 and CDR2 from the germline V gene are MGHRA and YSYEKL. Trimming took 5 bases from V and 2 from J, leaving 16 bases between them. The CDR3 runs to 17 residues. The chain's CDR3 is CASSDGLLYAGANVLTF. The CDR3 nucleotides are TGCGCCAGCAGCGACGGACTCCTCTACGCTGGGGCCAACGTCCTGACTTTC.

The genes are TRBV19 and TRBJ2-4; D is perhaps TRBD1 or TRBD2 (7 bases each). The CDR3 is 15 residues long. V was trimmed by 4 bases and J by 3 bases, leaving 13 bases between them. CDR1 LNHDA and CDR2 SQIVND come from the germline V gene (reference sequence). In DNA, the CDR3 is TGTGCCAGTAGTAGGGCAGGGGGGGACAAAAACATTCAGTACTTC. Protein product: CASSRAGGDKNIQYF.

The CDR3 DNA follows: TGTGCCAGCAGTTTGGCCATGGGACTAGCGGGCTACGAGCAGTACTTC. Protein product: CASSLAMGLAGYEQYF. This chain links TRBV28 with TRBJ2-7; 12 bases line up with TRBD2. Germline V gene sequence: CDR1 MDHEN, CDR2 SYDVKM. The CDR3 is 16 residues long. With V trimmed by 3 bases and J by 3 bases, 6 bases remained unmatched.

The chain is built from TRBV3-1 (or the pseudogene TRBV3-2) and TRBJ2-3, with a possible D match to TRBD2 (6 bases). V was trimmed by 1 base and J by 5 bases, leaving 16 bases between them. Per the germline V gene, CDR1 is LGHDT and CDR2 is YNNKEL (reference sequence). The CDR3 totals 16 residues. The CDR3 here is CASSQASRLVLDTQYF. CDR3 nucleotide sequence: TGTGCCAGCAGCCAAGCTAGCAGACTAGTATTAGATACGCAGTATTTT.

This chain uses TRBV15 with TRBJ2-5; D possibly corresponds to TRBD2 (6 bases). V was pared by 1 base and J by 4 bases, with 13 bases between. The CDR3 length is 15 residues. From germline, CDR1 is LNHNV and CDR2 YYDKDF (reference sequence). CDR3 protein: CATSRAVGGGETQYF. The CDR3 DNA is TGTGCCACCAGCAGAGCGGTCGGGGGTGGAGAGACCCAGTACTTC.

The rearrangement uses TRBV6-2 or TRBV6-3 and TRBJ1-2; weak D call: TRBD1 (5 bases). Trimming left V 1 base short and J 8 bases short, with 20 bases between. The CDR3 is 16 residues long. Germline loops: CDR1 MNHEY, CDR2 SVGEGT. CDR3 protein: CASSYFRTGGSYGYTF. DNA for the CDR3: TGTGCCAGCAGTTACTTTCGGACCGGGGGGAGTTACGGCTACACCTTC.

The V gene is TRBV5-1, the J gene TRBJ1-3; D not certain. In germline, CDR1 is SGHRS, CDR2 YFSETQ. V lost 7 bases, J lost 0 bases, and 5 bases lay in between. The CDR3 runs to 12 residues. CDR3 coding DNA: TGCGCCAGCCGTAGCTCTGGAAACACCATATATTTT. This translates into CASRSSGNTIYF.

The chain uses TRBV6-2 or TRBV6-3 and TRBJ2-3; 7 nucleotides match TRBD2. Germline CDR1 and CDR2: MNHEY and SVGEGT. The CDR3 runs to 14 residues. Trimming cost V 2 bases and J 5 bases; bases outside gene matches: 4. The CDR3 nucleotides read TGTGCCAGCAGTTACGTCAGGGAGGGAGATACGCAGTATTTT. Translated: CASSYVREGDTQYF.

The CDR3 loop is CASSTDRVSLYGYTF. In DNA form, the CDR3 reads TGCGCCAGCAGCACAGACAGGGTCTCCCTCTATGGCTACACCTTC. The J gene is TRBJ1-2, the V gene TRBV5-1; TRBD1 aligns across 7 bases. This CDR3 is built from 15 residues. J was trimmed by 4 bases and V by 4 bases; bases with no gene match: 10. Germline V gene data show CDR1 as SGHRS and CDR2 as YFSETQ.

The chain recombines TRBV2 with TRBJ1-6; 7 bases line up with TRBD1. The J segment lost 10 bases and the V segment lost 7 bases, leaving 10 bases of the junction unmatched. Germline V gene lookup returns CDR1 SNHLY and CDR2 FYNNEI. The CDR3 has 14 residues. The DNA of the CDR3 is TGTGCCAGCATCCAGGACAGGTTAGGGTCACCCCTCCACTTT. Its protein is CASIQDRLGSPLHF. The variable domain in full, with the rest retrieved from reference TRBV2 and TRBJ1-6, is EPEVTQTPSHQVTQMGQEVILRCVPISNHLYFYWYRQILGQKVEFLVSFYNNEISEKSEIFDDQFSVERPDGSNFTLKIRSTKLEDSAMYFCASIQDRLGSPLHFGNGTRLTVT.

A few counts support this clone. The chain combines TRBV9 with TRBJ2-3; TRBD2 matches at 7 bases. The CDR3 spans 18 residues. V lost 0 bases and J lost 2; bases outside the gene matches: 12. Per germline, CDR1 SGDLS and CDR2 YYNGEE. This chain's CDR3 is CASSVDRGDQEYTDTQYF. CDR3 sequence (DNA): TGTGCCAGCAGCGTAGATCGGGGGGACCAAGAATACACAGATACGCAGTATTTT.

The chain uses TRBV5-1 and TRBJ2-5, with no clear D. CDR1 and CDR2 from the germline V gene are SGHRS and YFSETQ. The V gene lost 2 bases and the J gene lost 5 bases, with 10 bases spanning the gap. There are 13 residues in the CDR3. This CDR3 reads CASSFQLGETQYF. The CDR3 DNA reads TGCGCCAGCAGCTTCCAGTTAGGGGAGACCCAGTACTTC.